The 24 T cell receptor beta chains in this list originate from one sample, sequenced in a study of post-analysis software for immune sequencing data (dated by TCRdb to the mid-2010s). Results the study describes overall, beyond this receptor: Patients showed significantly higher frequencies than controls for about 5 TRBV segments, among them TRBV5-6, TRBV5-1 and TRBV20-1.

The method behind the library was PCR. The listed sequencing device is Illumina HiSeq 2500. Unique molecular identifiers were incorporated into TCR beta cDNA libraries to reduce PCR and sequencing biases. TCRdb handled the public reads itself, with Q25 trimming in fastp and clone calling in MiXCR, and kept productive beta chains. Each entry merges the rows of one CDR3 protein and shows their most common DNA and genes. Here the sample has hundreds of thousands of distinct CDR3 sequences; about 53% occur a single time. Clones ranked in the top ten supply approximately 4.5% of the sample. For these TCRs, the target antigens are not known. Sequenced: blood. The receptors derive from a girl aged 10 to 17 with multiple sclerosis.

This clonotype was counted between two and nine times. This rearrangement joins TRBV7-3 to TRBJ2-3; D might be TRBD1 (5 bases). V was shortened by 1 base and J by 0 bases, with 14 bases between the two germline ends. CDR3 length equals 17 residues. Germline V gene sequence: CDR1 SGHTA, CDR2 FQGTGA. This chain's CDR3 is CASSLSFAGFSTDTQYF. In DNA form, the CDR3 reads TGTGCCAGCAGCTTAAGCTTCGCAGGGTTTAGCACAGATACGCAGTATTTT.

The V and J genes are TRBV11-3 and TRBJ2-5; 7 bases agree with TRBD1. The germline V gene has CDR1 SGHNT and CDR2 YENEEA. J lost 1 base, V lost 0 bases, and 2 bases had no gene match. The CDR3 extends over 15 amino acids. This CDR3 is CASSLDPGGQETQYF. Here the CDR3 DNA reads TGTGCCAGCAGCTTAGATCCAGGGGGCCAAGAGACCCAGTACTTC.

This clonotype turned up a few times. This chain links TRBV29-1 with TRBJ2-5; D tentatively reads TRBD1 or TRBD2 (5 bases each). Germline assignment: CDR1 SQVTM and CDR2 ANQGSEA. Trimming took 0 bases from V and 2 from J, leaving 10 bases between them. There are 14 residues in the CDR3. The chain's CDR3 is CSVEEGREQETQYF. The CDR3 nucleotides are TGCAGCGTTGAAGAAGGCAGGGAGCAAGAGACCCAGTACTTC.

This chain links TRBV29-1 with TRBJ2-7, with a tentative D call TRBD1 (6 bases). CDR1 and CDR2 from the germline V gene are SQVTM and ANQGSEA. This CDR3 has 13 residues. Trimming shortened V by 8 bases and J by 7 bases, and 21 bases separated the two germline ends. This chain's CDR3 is CSSEEQGTWEQYF. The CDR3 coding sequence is TGCAGCTCCGAGGAACAGGGCACGTGGGAGCAGTACTTC.

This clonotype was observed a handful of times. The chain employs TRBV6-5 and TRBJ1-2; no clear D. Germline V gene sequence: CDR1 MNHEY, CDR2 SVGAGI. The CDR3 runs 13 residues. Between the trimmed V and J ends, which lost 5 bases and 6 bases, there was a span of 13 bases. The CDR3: CASSNTRAHGYTF. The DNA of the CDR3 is TGTGCCAGCAGTAACACACGGGCCCATGGCTACACCTTC.

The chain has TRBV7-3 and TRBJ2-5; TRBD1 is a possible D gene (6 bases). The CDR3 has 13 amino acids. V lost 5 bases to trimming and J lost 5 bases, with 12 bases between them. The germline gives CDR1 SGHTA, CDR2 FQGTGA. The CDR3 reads CASSRGQWETQYF. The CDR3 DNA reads TGTGCCAGCAGCCGAGGACAGTGGGAGACCCAGTACTTC.

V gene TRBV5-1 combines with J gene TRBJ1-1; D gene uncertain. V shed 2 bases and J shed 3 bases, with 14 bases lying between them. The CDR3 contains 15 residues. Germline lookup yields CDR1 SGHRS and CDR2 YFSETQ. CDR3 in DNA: TGCGCCAGCAGCTTTAGTGGGGTAGGACACACTGAAGCTTTCTTT. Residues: CASSFSGVGHTEAFF.

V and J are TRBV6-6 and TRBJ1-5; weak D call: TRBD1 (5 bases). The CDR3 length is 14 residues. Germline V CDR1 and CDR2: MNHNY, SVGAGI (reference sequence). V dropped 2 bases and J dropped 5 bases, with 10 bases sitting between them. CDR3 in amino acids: CASSYGGTDQPQHF. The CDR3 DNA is TGTGCCAGCAGTTACGGGGGAACGGATCAGCCCCAGCATTTT.

The CDR3, as DNA: TGTGCCAGCAGACCACTAGTTTTGGAGACCCAGTACTTC. This translates into CASRPLVLETQYF. V is TRBV7-9 and J is TRBJ2-5, with a weak D call TRBD2 (5 bases). Trimming took 6 bases from V and 5 from J, leaving 13 bases between them. Per germline, CDR1 SEHNR and CDR2 FQNEAQ (reference sequence). CDR3 length: 13 amino acids.

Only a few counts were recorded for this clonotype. CDR3 DNA: TGCGCCAGCAGTGACCCTGTGGGGCGGGACCGGACCTACGAGCAGTACTTC. Its protein is CASSDPVGRDRTYEQYF. The genes are TRBV10-2 and TRBJ2-7, with D possibly being TRBD2 (6 bases). The germline V and J ends were trimmed by 3 bases and 2 bases, with 20 bases remaining between them. The CDR3 extends over 17 amino acids. The germline V gene has CDR1 WSHSY and CDR2 SAAADI.

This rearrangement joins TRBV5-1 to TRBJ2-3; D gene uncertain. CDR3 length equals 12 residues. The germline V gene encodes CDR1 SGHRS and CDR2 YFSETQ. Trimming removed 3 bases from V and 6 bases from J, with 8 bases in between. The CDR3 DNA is TGCGCCAGCAGCTCCGCCCGGGATACGCAGTATTTT. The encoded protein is CASSSARDTQYF.

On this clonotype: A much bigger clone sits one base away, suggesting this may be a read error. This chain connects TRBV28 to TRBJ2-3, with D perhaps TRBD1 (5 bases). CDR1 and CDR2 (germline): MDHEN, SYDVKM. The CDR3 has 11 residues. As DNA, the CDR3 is TGTGCCAGCAGCCACACAGGTACGCAGTATTTT. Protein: CASSHTGTQYF.

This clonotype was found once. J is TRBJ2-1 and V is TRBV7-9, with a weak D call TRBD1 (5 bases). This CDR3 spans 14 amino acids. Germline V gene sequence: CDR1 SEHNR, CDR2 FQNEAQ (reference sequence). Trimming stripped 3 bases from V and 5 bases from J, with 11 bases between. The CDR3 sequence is CASSFGRADNEQFF. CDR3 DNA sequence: TGTGCCAGCAGCTTTGGCAGGGCTGACAATGAGCAGTTCTTC.

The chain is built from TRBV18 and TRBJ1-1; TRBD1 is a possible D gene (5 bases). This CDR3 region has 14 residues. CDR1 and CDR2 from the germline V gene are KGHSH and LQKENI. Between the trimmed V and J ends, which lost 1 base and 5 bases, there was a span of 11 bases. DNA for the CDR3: TGTGCCAGCTCACCACTCGGGGGGATGACTGAAGCTTTCTTT. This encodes CASSPLGGMTEAFF.

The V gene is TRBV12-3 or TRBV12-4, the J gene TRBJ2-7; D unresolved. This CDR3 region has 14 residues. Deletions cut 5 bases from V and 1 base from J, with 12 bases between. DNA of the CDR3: TGTGCCAGCAGTCGTAGACTGACTTCCTACGAGCAGTACTTC. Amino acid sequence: CASSRRLTSYEQYF.

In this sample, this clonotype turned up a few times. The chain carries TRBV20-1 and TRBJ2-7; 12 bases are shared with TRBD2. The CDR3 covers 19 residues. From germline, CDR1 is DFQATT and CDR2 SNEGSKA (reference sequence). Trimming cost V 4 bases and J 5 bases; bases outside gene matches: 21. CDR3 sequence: CSANGGWTSGVRRGDEQYF. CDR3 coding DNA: TGCAGTGCTAACGGGGGATGGACTAGCGGGGTCCGGCGAGGTGACGAGCAGTACTTC.

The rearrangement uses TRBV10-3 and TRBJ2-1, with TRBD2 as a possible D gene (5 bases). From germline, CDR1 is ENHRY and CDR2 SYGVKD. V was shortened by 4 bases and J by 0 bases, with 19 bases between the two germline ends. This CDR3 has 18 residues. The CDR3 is CAISGSSGGPSSYNEQFF. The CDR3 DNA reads TGTGCCATCAGTGGAAGTAGTGGCGGGCCGAGCTCCTACAATGAGCAGTTCTTC.

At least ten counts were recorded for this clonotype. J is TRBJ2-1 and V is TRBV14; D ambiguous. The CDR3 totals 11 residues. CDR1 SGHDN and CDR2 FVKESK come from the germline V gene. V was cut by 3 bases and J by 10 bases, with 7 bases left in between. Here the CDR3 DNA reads TGTGCCAGCAGCCAGTGGTTGGAGCAGTTCTTC. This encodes CASSQWLEQFF.

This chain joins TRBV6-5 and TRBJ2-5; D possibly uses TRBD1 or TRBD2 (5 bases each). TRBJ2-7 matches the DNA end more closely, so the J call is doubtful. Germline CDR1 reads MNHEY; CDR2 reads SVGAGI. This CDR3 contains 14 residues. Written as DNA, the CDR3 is TGTGCCAGCAGCCACTCGTGGGGGAAGTACGAGCAGTACTTC. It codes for CASSHSWGKYEQYF.

The CDR3 protein is CASSPPASGANVLTF. The CDR3 bases are TGTGCCAGCAGTCCGCCAGCCTCCGGGGCCAACGTCCTGACTTTC. V gene TRBV7-8 combines with J gene TRBJ2-6; D unresolved. Deletions cut 6 bases from V and 4 bases from J, with 13 bases between. CDR3 length: 15 amino acids. Germline CDR1 and CDR2: SGHVS and FQNEAQ.

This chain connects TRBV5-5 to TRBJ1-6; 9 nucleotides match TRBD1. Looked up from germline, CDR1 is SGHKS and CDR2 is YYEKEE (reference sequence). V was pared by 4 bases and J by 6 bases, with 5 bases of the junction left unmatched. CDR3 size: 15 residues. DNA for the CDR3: TGTGCCAGCAGCCCCGGGACAGGGCTTAATTCACCCCTCCACTTT. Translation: CASSPGTGLNSPLHF.

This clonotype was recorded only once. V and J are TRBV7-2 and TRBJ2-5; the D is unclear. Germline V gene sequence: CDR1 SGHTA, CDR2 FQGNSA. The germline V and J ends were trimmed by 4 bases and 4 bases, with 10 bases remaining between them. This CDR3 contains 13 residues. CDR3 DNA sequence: TGTGCCAGCAGCTCACTATTGACAGAGACCCAGTACTTC. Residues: CASSSLLTETQYF.

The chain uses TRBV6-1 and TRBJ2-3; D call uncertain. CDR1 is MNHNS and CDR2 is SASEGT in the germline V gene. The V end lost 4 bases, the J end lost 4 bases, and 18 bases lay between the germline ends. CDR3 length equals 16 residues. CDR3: CASSVKVSGIADTQYF. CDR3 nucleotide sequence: TGTGCCAGCAGTGTAAAAGTCTCTGGTATAGCAGATACGCAGTATTTT.

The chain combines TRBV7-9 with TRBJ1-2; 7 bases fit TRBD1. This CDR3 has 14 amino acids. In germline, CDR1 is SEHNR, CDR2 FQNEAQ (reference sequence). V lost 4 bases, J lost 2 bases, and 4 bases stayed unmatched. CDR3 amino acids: CASSYGQANYGYTF. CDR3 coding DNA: TGTGCCAGCAGCTATGGACAGGCGAACTATGGCTACACCTTC.